This TCR beta chain was documented in a study of vaccination effects on CD4 cells after COVID-19. Comments on this clone: Its antigen is not identified.

TCRdb's table, derived via immunoSEQ multiplex PCR, lists solely in-frame clones and lacks some. This sample has tens of thousands of clones, with around three quarters found just once. This CDR3 has 13 amino acids. Germline V gene sequence: CDR1 MDHEN, CDR2 SYDVKM. V lost 11 bases to trimming and J lost 4 bases; unmatched junction nucleotides: 6. Antigen-specific CD4+ T cells expanded by the ViraFEST assay with viral peptide pools were then sequenced. Upon completion of 10 to 11 days in culture, CD4+ T cells were isolated. Either the BNT162b2 or mRNA-1273 vaccine was given to participants in two doses.

V usage is TRBV28 and J usage is TRBJ1-1, with TRBD1 matching 11 bases. Sequencing was performed on CD4+ T cells from PBMCs cultured with HCoV-229E spike peptides, taken after COVID-19 vaccination. The clonotype was recovered from a human donor who received a COVID-19 vaccine. In DNA, the CDR3 is TGTGCCGGGGGGGGGACAGGGGGCACTGAAGCTTTCTTT. It codes for CAGGGTGGTEAFF.